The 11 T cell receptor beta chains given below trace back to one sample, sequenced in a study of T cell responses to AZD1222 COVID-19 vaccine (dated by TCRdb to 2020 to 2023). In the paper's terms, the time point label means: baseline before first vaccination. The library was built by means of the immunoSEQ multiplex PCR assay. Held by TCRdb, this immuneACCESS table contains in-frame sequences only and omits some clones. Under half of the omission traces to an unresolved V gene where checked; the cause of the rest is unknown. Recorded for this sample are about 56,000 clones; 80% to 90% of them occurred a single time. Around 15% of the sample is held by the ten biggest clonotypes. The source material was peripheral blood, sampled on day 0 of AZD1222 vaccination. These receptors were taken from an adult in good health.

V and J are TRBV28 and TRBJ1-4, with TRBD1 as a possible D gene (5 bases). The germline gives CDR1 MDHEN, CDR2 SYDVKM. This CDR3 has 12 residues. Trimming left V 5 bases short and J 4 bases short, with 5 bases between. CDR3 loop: CASSQGNEKLFF. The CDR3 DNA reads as TGTGCCAGCAGTCAGGGTAATGAAAAACTGTTTTTT.

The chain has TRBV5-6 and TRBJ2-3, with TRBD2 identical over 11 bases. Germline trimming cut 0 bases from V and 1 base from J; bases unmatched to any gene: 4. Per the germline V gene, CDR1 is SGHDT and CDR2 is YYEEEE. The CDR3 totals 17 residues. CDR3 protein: CASSLGLAGRGTDTQYF. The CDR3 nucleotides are TGTGCCAGCAGCTTGGGACTAGCGGGGAGGGGCACAGATACGCAGTATTTT.

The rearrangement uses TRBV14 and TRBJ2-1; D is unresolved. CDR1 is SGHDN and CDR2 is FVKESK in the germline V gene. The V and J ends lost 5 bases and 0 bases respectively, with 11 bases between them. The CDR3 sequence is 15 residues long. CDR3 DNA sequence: TGTGCCAGCAGCGTTTTTTTAAGCTCCTACAATGAGCAGTTCTTC. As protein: CASSVFLSSYNEQFF.

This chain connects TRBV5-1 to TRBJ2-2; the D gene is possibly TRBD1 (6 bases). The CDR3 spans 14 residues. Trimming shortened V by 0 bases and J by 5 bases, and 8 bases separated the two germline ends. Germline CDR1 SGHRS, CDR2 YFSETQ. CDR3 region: CASSLGQGTGELFF. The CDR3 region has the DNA TGCGCCAGCAGCTTGGGGCAGGGGACCGGGGAGCTGTTTTTT.

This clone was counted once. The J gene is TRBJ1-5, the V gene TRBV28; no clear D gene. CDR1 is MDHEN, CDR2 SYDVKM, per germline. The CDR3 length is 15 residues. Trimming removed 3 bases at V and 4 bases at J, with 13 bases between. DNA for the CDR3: TGTGCCAGCAGTTTTTTGTCGGGGAGAAATCAGCCCCAGCATTTT. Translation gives CASSFLSGRNQPQHF.

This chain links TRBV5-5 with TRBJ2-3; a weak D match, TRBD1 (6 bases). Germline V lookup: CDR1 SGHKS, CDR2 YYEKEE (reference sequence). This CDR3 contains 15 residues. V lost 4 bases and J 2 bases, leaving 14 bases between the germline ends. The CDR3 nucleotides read TGTGCCAGCAGCGAATACCGGGACACCACAGATACGCAGTATTTT. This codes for CASSEYRDTTDTQYF.

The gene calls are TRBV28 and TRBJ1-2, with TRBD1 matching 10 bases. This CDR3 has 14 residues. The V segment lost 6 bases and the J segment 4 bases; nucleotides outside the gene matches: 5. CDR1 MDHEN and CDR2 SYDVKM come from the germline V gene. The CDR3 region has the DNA TGTGCCAGCAGCTCGACAGGGGGCCTCTATGGCTACACCTTC. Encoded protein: CASSSTGGLYGYTF.

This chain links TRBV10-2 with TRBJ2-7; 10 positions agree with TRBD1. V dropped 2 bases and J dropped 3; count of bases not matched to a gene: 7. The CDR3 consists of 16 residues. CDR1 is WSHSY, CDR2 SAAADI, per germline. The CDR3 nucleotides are TGCGCCAGCAGTGAGCCGGACAGGGGGACCCTCTACGAGCAGTACTTC. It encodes CASSEPDRGTLYEQYF.

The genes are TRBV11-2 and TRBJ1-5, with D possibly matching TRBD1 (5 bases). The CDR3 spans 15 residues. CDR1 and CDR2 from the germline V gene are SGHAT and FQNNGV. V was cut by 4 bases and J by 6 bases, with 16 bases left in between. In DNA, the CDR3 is TGTGCCAGCAGCTCTGCCCCGGGGCCCGCTCAGCCCCAGCATTTT. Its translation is CASSSAPGPAQPQHF.

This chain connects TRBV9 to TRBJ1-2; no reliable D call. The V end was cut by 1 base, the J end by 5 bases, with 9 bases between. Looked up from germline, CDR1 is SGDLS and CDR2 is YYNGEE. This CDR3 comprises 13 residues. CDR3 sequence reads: CASSVSEWYGYTF. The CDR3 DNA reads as TGTGCCAGCAGCGTAAGCGAATGGTATGGCTACACCTTC.

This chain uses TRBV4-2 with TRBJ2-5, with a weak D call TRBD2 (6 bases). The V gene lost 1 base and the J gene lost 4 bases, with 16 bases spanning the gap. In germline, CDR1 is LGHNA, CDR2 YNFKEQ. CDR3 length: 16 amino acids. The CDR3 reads CASSQVSPGEGETQYF. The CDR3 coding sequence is TGTGCCAGCAGCCAAGTTAGTCCGGGGGAAGGAGAGACCCAGTACTTC.